These T cell receptor beta chains were read from a single sample in a study of identical twins. MiXCR, run by TCRdb on the 5' RACE reads, gives a single entry per CDR3 protein. The repertoire holds about 430,000 distinct CDR3 sequences, approximately 17% seen once, with approximately 12% in the top ten. Sequences were obtained from naive T cells sorted from blood. Receptor source: a man aged 50 to 59 in good health. Both conserved end residues are part of each CDR3. The D gene is left open where the match is weak. Size is omitted from some rows. Given values are once, few, many or a class for expanded clones.

>.|many|TRBJ2-2|14|TRBV14
TGTGCCACCACCTCAGGGACCAACACCGGGGAGCTGTTTTTT
CATTSGTNTGELFF
>.|.|TRBJ1-5|16|TRBV28
TGTGCCAGCAGTCAGACCTTCCGACGCCTCAATCAGCCCCAGCATTTT
CASSQTFRRLNQPQHF
>.|.|TRBJ2-2|17|TRBV4-3
TGCGCCAGCAGCCTAAGATTTGCAGGGCGATCCGCCGGGGAGCTGTTTTTT
CASSLRFAGRSAGELFF
>.|.|TRBJ2-7|15|TRBV25-1
TGTGCCAGCAGTGAAAGGGCGGCCCCTTCCTACGAGCAGTACTTC
CASSERAAPSYEQYF
>.|.|TRBJ2-7|15|TRBV13
TGTGCCAGCAGCTTTGGCAGCATGAGCTCCTACGAGCAGTACTTC
CASSFGSMSSYEQYF
>.|few|TRBJ2-1|15|TRBV20-1
TGCAGTGCTAGTGGTGGGACAAGCTCCTACAATGAGCAGTTCTTC
CSASGGTSSYNEQFF
>.|few|TRBJ2-1|11|TRBV28
TGTGCCAGCAGTTTTGGCATTGAGCAGTTCTTC
CASSFGIEQFF
>TRBD1|few|TRBJ2-1|12|TRBV4-2
TGTGCCACCACGACAGGGAGCAATGAGCAGTTCTTC
CATTTGSNEQFF
>TRBD1|.|TRBJ1-2|14|TRBV4-1
TGCGCCAGCAGCCCCGCACAGGGGGGCTATGGCTACACCTTC
CASSPAQGGYGYTF
>.|many|TRBJ2-1|11|TRBV25-1
TGTGCCAGCAGTGAATATAGTGAGCAGTTCTTC
CASSEYSEQFF
>TRBD1|.|TRBJ1-5|13|TRBV12-3/TRBV12-4
TGTGCCAGCAGCCAGACAGGGAACCAGCCCCAGCATTTT
CASSQTGNQPQHF
>TRBD2|few|TRBJ2-1|14|TRBV5-4
TGTGCCAGCAGCCGGGGGGACCTGAAGAATGAGCAGTTCTTC
CASSRGDLKNEQFF
>TRBD2|.|TRBJ2-1|14|TRBV20-1
TGCAGTCTTTACAAACCGGGACTAGCGACTGAGCAGTTCTTC
CSLYKPGLATEQFF
>TRBD1|many|TRBJ2-1|15|TRBV15
TGTGCCACCAGCAAAGACAGGGGGGCCTACAATGAGCAGTTCTTC
CATSKDRGAYNEQFF
>.|.|TRBJ2-7|14|TRBV18
TGTGCCAGCTCACCCCTCCGGGACTCCCACGAGCAGTACTTC
CASSPLRDSHEQYF
>TRBD2|few|TRBJ2-2|15|TRBV10-3
TGTGCCATCAGTATCACTAGCGGACCCACCGGGGAGCTGTTTTTT
CAISITSGPTGELFF
>TRBD1|many|TRBJ1-1|12|TRBV29-1
TGCAGCATTGGACAGGGAGGGACTGAAGCTTTCTTT
CSIGQGGTEAFF
>TRBD1|.|TRBJ2-7|14|TRBV25-1
TGTGCCAGCACCCAGACAGGGGTATTTGGAGAGCAGTACTTC
CASTQTGVFGEQYF
>.|.|TRBJ1-1|15|TRBV6-1
TGTGCCAGCAGTACGGGGGGGACACACAACACTGAAGCTTTCTTT
CASSTGGTHNTEAFF
>.|few|TRBJ2-6|17|TRBV6-5
TGTGCCAGCAGTTATCAATTGAAGTTCTCTGGGGCCAACGTCCTGACTTTC
CASSYQLKFSGANVLTF